This T cell receptor (beta chain) appears in the sequencing data of a study of technical replicates of blood from a handful of donors. Germline trimming cut 5 bases from V and 3 bases from J; bases unmatched to any gene: 9. The CDR3 totals 15 residues. Germline V gives CDR1 SGHTA, CDR2 FQGTGA. Sequencing used immunoSEQ multiplex PCR; TCRdb keeps in-frame clones, though not all of them. The sample holds 60,000 or so clones, just under 90% seen once. The origin of this receptor is a human donor in good health. Some clones in this sample may be carry-over from other donors' samples. J is TRBJ2-7 and V is TRBV7-3, with 8 nucleotides matching TRBD2. The sample consisted of PBMCs. The CDR3 loop reads CASSAASGPYYEQYF. Written as DNA, the CDR3 is TGTGCCAGCAGCGCGGCTAGCGGGCCCTACTACGAGCAGTACTTC.